The 17 T cell receptor beta chains presented below share a single source sample, sequenced in a study of blood T cell repertoires in COVID-19. The assay was immunoSEQ multiplex PCR, and TCRdb's table has in-frame clones only and misses some. This table holds approximately 280,000 clones, around 80% found once. Sequencing was performed on PBMCs or T cells enriched from blood (not recorded which). The source is a middle-aged man who had been exposed to COVID-19.

This rearrangement joins TRBV12-3 or TRBV12-4 to TRBJ1-2; D gene unclear. The CDR3 loop spans 13 amino acids. Trimming removed 3 bases at V and 0 bases at J, with 5 bases between. The chain's CDR3 is CASSLVANYGYTF. CDR3 bases: TGTGCCAGCAGTTTGGTAGCTAACTATGGCTACACCTTC.

This chain joins TRBV3-1 (or the pseudogene TRBV3-2) and TRBJ1-5; TRBD1 matches at 12 bases. The V and J ends lost 3 bases and 7 bases, in that order; junction bases with no gene match: 4. The germline CDR1 and CDR2 sequences are LGHDT and YNNKEL (reference sequence). The CDR3 totals 15 residues. This CDR3 is CASSQGTGGSQPQHF. CDR3 in DNA: TGTGCCAGCAGCCAGGGGACAGGGGGCAGCCAGCCCCAGCATTTT.

As for this clone: Other DNA sequences in this sample translate to the same CDR3. The chain couples TRBV3-1 (or the pseudogene TRBV3-2) to TRBJ2-7, with 7 bases identical to TRBD1. In germline, CDR1 is LGHDT, CDR2 YNNKEL (reference sequence). J was trimmed by 0 bases and V by 6 bases; bases with no gene match: 5. This CDR3 spans 14 amino acids. The CDR3 DNA reads TGTGCCAGCAGTCTACAGGGGACCTCCTACGAGCAGTACTTC. As protein: CASSLQGTSYEQYF.

J is TRBJ1-2 and V is TRBV29-1, with a possible D match to TRBD1 (5 bases). V was pared by 7 bases and J by 2 bases, with 32 bases between. CDR3 size: 19 residues. CDR1 and CDR2 (germline): SQVTM, ANQGSEA. This CDR3 is CSAPRVGTGGYRGNYGYTF. The DNA for the CDR3 is TGCAGCGCCCCCCGGGTGGGAACCGGGGGATACCGGGGAAACTATGGCTACACCTTC.

This clone was counted between two and nine times. The chain combines TRBV10-3 with TRBJ1-6; D unresolved. This CDR3 has 13 amino acids. CDR1 and CDR2 (germline): ENHRY, SYGVKD. Trimming stripped 3 bases from V and 7 bases from J, with 7 bases between. The CDR3 protein is CAISDLLNSPLHF. The CDR3 nucleotides read TGTGCCATCAGTGATTTACTCAATTCACCCCTCCACTTT.

This clone has more than one count but fewer than ten. The chain carries TRBV18 and TRBJ2-3; TRBD1 is a possible D gene (7 bases). Germline loops: CDR1 KGHSH, CDR2 LQKENI. The CDR3 is made up of 15 amino acids. V lost 3 bases, J lost 0 bases, and 10 bases lay in between. The DNA for the CDR3 is TGTGCCAGCTCACCTTCAGGGGGGAGCACAGATACGCAGTATTTT. The encoded protein is CASSPSGGSTDTQYF.

Here the CDR3 reads CASSLGTGTANEQFF. The CDR3 coding sequence is TGTGCCAGCAGCCTAGGGACAGGGACCGCCAATGAGCAGTTCTTC. The chain joins TRBV5-8 to TRBJ2-1, with 9 nucleotides matching TRBD1. CDR1 and CDR2 (germline): SGHTS, YDEGEE. This CDR3 comprises 15 residues. V trimming: 4 bases; J trimming: 6 bases; junction bases outside the gene matches: 8.

This clone was seen a few times. V usage is TRBV18 and J usage is TRBJ1-3; the match to TRBD1 covers 9 bases. The CDR3 is made up of 18 amino acids. J gave up 3 bases and V 5 bases, and 14 bases lay outside the gene matches. Germline V lookup: CDR1 KGHSH, CDR2 LQKENI. CDR3 in amino acids: CASSAAQTGTGNGNTIYF. The CDR3, as DNA: TGTGCCAGCTCAGCCGCGCAAACCGGGACAGGGAATGGAAACACCATATATTTT.

This clone turned up a few times. The chain has TRBV10-3 and TRBJ1-1; D is uncertain. The CDR3 runs to 15 residues. The germline V gene has CDR1 ENHRY and CDR2 SYGVKD. Trimming shortened V by 3 bases and J by 1 base, and 12 bases separated the two germline ends. For the CDR3, the DNA is TGTGCCATCAGTGATTGGGCAGCGGCGAACACTGAAGCTTTCTTT. This sequence encodes CAISDWAAANTEAFF.

The chain has TRBV5-1 and TRBJ1-2; no clear D gene. Germline-derived CDR1 and CDR2 are SGHRS and YFSETQ. V lost 2 bases and J lost 4, with 6 bases in between. The CDR3 is 12 amino acids. The CDR3 protein is CASSFPSYGYTF. For the CDR3, the DNA is TGCGCCAGCAGCTTTCCCTCCTATGGCTACACCTTC.

This chain connects TRBV4-1 to TRBJ1-2; D ambiguous. The V end lost 0 bases, the J end lost 7 bases, and 9 bases lay between the germline ends. The germline gives CDR1 MGHRA, CDR2 YSYEKL. CDR3 length: 13 residues. The CDR3 DNA reads TGCGCCAGCAGCCAAGAGGTACGGGTTGGCTACACCTTC. It specifies CASSQEVRVGYTF.

The V and J genes are TRBV7-8 and TRBJ2-5; TRBD1 agrees at 9 bases. V was clipped by 2 bases and J by 4 bases; unmatched bases: 17. The germline V gene encodes CDR1 SGHVS and CDR2 FQNEAQ. CDR3 length: 19 amino acids. The CDR3 DNA is TGTGCCAGCAGCTTAAGGTTCGGGATAGGACAGGGGCTAATAGAGACCCAGTACTTC. Its protein is CASSLRFGIGQGLIETQYF.

This clone showed up just once. The chain uses TRBV10-2 and TRBJ2-1; TRBD2 matches 12 bases. The V gene end was trimmed by 4 bases and the J gene end by 5 bases; junction bases not matched to a gene: 9. Germline CDR1 is WSHSY and CDR2 is SAAADI. The CDR3 runs 17 residues. The CDR3 protein is CASSVTPGTSGHNEQFF. The CDR3, as DNA: TGCGCCAGCAGTGTAACTCCCGGGACTAGCGGGCACAATGAGCAGTTCTTC.

The chain uses TRBV3-1 (or the pseudogene TRBV3-2) and TRBJ2-1, with 7 bases aligning to TRBD2. The CDR3 runs 14 residues. Germline CDR1 and CDR2: LGHDT and YNNKEL (reference sequence). Trimming at V came to 0 bases and at J to 11 bases, leaving 7 bases not matched to a gene. CDR3 DNA sequence: TGTGCCAGCAGCCAAGAAGGAAAGACTAGCAAGCAGTTCTTC. Translating it yields CASSQEGKTSKQFF.

This chain connects TRBV27 to TRBJ2-5; tentatively, D is TRBD2 (5 bases). CDR1 is MNHEY, CDR2 SMNVEV, per germline (reference sequence). V dropped 3 bases and J dropped 6 bases, with 14 bases sitting between them. This CDR3 comprises 14 residues. CDR3 residues: CASSFGRGMKTQYF. The DNA for the CDR3 is TGTGCCAGCAGTTTCGGTAGAGGGATGAAGACCCAGTACTTC.

This clone was recorded once. DNA of the CDR3: TGTGCCAGCAGATTAACTAGCGGGAGCGGGAGAGATACGCAGTATTTT. This encodes CASRLTSGSGRDTQYF. The rearrangement joins TRBV7-9 to TRBJ2-3, with TRBD2 identical over 11 bases. The V gene's germline CDR1 is SEHNR and CDR2 FQNEAQ (reference sequence). V trimming: 6 bases; J trimming: 5 bases; junction bases outside the gene matches: 10. CDR3 length: 16 residues.

The rearrangement uses TRBV27 and TRBJ2-2; D unresolved. Between the trimmed V and J ends, which lost 9 bases and 7 bases, there was a span of 12 bases. CDR1 is MNHEY and CDR2 is SMNVEV in the germline V gene (reference sequence). This CDR3 is 12 amino acids long. The CDR3 is CARLSGRGELFF. The CDR3 nucleotides read TGTGCCAGGTTAAGTGGGCGCGGGGAGCTGTTTTTT.